This T cell receptor beta chain was observed in a study of neurological immune-mediated disorders. Study context: Among the roughly 35 patients with multiple sclerosis, about 30 were relapsing-remitting, while 3 were secondary progressive. Points from the study as a whole: Private repertoires in all groups were suggested, as expanded clones shared no CDR3 amino acid sequences across subjects. Phylogenetic grouping put 18 of 34 multiple sclerosis patients' repertoires into one related-CDR3 cluster, a possible signature.

Only a few counts were recorded for this clonotype. Its antigen is unidentified. The cDNA came from 5'RACE with 10-nucleotide random UMIs. Each CDR3 protein is one row after TCRdb ran MiXCR on the 5' RACE reads. The sample carries 84,000 or so distinct CDR3 sequences, 3.5% to 5.5% recorded once. As to time point: longitudinal time-point 3. The sequencing sample was made of PBMCs. The sequence derives from a woman aged 55-70 years with multiple sclerosis.

CDR3 bases: TGCGCCAGCAGTGAGAGGGGGAATCAGCCCCAGCATTTT. Residues: CASSERGNQPQHF. V usage is TRBV10-2 and J usage is TRBJ1-5, with D possibly matching TRBD1 (6 bases). The CDR3 runs 13 residues. From germline, CDR1 is WSHSY and CDR2 SAAADI. With 2 bases removed from V and 4 bases from J, the gap between germline ends came to 6 bases.